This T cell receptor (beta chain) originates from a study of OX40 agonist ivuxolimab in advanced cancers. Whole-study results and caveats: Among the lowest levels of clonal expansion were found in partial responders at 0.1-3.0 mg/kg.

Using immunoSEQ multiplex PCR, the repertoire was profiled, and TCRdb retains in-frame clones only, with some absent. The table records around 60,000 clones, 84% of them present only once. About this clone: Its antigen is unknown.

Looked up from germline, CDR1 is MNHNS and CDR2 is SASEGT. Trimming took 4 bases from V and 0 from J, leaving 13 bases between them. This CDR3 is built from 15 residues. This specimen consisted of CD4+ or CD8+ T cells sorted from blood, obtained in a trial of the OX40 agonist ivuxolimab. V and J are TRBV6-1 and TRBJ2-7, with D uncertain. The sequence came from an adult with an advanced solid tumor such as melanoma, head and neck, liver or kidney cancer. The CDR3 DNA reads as TGTGCCAGCAGTGTAGGGCCGGGCAGCTCCTACGAGCAGTACTTC. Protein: CASSVGPGSSYEQYF.